The 16 T cell receptor beta chains in this list originate from one sample, sequenced in a study of siplizumab effects on memory and regulatory T cells. The method was immunoSEQ multiplex PCR; TCRdb's version includes in-frame clones alone and lacks a portion of them. The repertoire holds about 52,000 clones, under 98% seen once, with around 0.6% in the top ten. Sequencing used naive CD4+ T cells sorted from blood. These receptors were obtained from a human donor in good health.

The rearrangement links TRBV7-9 to TRBJ1-6; D unclear. Trimming removed 5 bases from V and 8 bases from J, with 13 bases in between. Germline V CDR1 and CDR2: SEHNR, FQNEAQ (reference sequence). The length of the CDR3 is 14 residues. CDR3 amino acids: CASSPDLVYSPLHF. Written as DNA, the CDR3 is TGTGCCAGCAGCCCGGACCTAGTTTATTCACCCCTCCACTTT.

The chain links TRBV4-1 to TRBJ2-1; 7 bases align to TRBD2. The CDR3 runs 15 residues. V lost 2 bases, J lost 4 bases, and 5 bases stayed unmatched. Germline CDR1 and CDR2: MGHRA and YSYEKL. CDR3 protein: CASSQPGGMYNEQFF. In nucleotides, the CDR3 is TGCGCCAGCAGCCAACCGGGAGGAATGTACAATGAGCAGTTCTTC.

CDR3 sequence (DNA): TGTGCCAGCAGTTACCGCAGTGACAATGAGCAGTTCTTC. It is translated as CASSYRSDNEQFF. This chain links TRBV6-5 with TRBJ2-1, with D uncertain. This CDR3 region has 13 residues. The germline V gene encodes CDR1 MNHEY and CDR2 SVGAGI. Trimming took off 2 bases at V and 5 bases at J, with 7 bases between the two ends.

V is TRBV5-1 and J is TRBJ2-3; 10 bases are shared with TRBD1. This CDR3 comprises 16 residues. The germline V gene encodes CDR1 SGHRS and CDR2 YFSETQ. The ends lost 5 bases at V and 5 bases at J; junction bases unmatched: 11. CDR3 loop: CASRPTGTGVEDTQYF. CDR3 DNA sequence: TGCGCCAGCAGGCCAACCGGGACAGGGGTTGAAGATACGCAGTATTTT.

The chain employs TRBV19 and TRBJ2-2; D gene uncertain. V was cut by 5 bases and J by 5 bases, with 3 bases left in between. The CDR3 is 11 amino acids. Germline CDR1 and CDR2: LNHDA and SQIVND (reference sequence). In nucleotides, the CDR3 is TGTGCCAGTAGTCTAACCGGGGAGCTGTTTTTT. This gives the protein CASSLTGELFF.

The count of this clone is one. V is TRBV6-5 and J is TRBJ1-5, with D unclear. V dropped 4 bases and J dropped 5 bases, with 6 bases sitting between them. The germline V gene has CDR1 MNHEY and CDR2 SVGAGI. This CDR3 has 12 residues. The CDR3 sequence: CASSSGDQPQHF. The CDR3 DNA is TGTGCCAGCAGTTCTGGAGATCAGCCCCAGCATTTT.

J is TRBJ2-3 and V is TRBV12-5, with a possible D match to TRBD1 (6 bases). The CDR3 consists of 14 residues. Germline lookup yields CDR1 LGHNT and CDR2 FRNRAP. Trimming left V 1 base short and J 3 bases short, with 8 bases between. CDR3: CASGLERGTDTQYF. CDR3 sequence (DNA): TGTGCTAGTGGTTTGGAAAGGGGGACAGATACGCAGTATTTT.

J is TRBJ1-1 and V is TRBV19, with D uncertain. Trimming removed 3 bases from V and 4 bases from J, with 12 bases in between. Germline values: CDR1 LNHDA, CDR2 SQIVND (reference sequence). The CDR3 runs 14 residues. The CDR3: CASSMLGIVTEAFF. CDR3 bases: TGTGCCAGTAGTATGCTGGGGATCGTCACTGAAGCTTTCTTT.

This clone was counted once. The chain uses TRBV10-3 and TRBJ1-1; D gene unclear. Germline CDR1 ENHRY, CDR2 SYGVKD. The CDR3 covers 15 residues. V was trimmed by 0 bases and J by 0 bases, leaving 8 bases between them. The CDR3 DNA reads TGTGCCATCAGTGAGTCAGAAGTCATGAACACTGAAGCTTTCTTT. Amino acids: CAISESEVMNTEAFF.

This rearrangement joins TRBV6-5 to TRBJ2-7; perhaps TRBD1 as D (6 bases). There are 11 residues in the CDR3. The germline V gene has CDR1 MNHEY and CDR2 SVGAGI. Trimming pared 5 bases from V and 6 bases from J, leaving 8 bases between. The CDR3 nucleotides are TGTGCCAGCAGTCGCAGGGGCGAGCAGTACTTC. Protein product: CASSRRGEQYF.

The chain couples TRBV7-9 to TRBJ2-4; TRBD1 might be the D (5 bases). Trimming took 1 base from V and 0 from J, leaving 10 bases between them. Germline V CDR1 and CDR2: SEHNR, FQNEAQ (reference sequence). This CDR3 has 16 amino acids. CDR3 bases: TGTGCCAGCAGCTTAGTAGGGGATTTAGCCAAAAACATTCAGTACTTC. Translation: CASSLVGDLAKNIQYF.

This chain connects TRBV11-3 to TRBJ1-1; D unresolved. CDR3 length: 13 amino acids. The germline V gene has CDR1 SGHNT and CDR2 YENEEA. V shed 0 bases and J shed 4 bases, with 6 bases lying between them. The CDR3 loop is CASSLDAGTEAFF. CDR3 nucleotide sequence: TGTGCCAGCAGCTTAGACGCGGGCACTGAAGCTTTCTTT.

This sequence joins TRBV7-8 and TRBJ2-3; D is unclear. This CDR3 is 13 amino acids long. The ends were cut back, 6 bases at V and 2 bases at J, with 9 bases in the middle. Germline CDR1 and CDR2: SGHVS and FQNEAQ. The CDR3 spells CASSYGSTDTQYF. The DNA of the CDR3 is TGTGCCAGCAGTTACGGGTCCACAGATACGCAGTATTTT.

The rearrangement joins TRBV5-1 to TRBJ2-2; D remains ambiguous. The CDR3 is made up of 15 amino acids. Germline V CDR1 and CDR2: SGHRS, YFSETQ. The ends were cut back, 0 bases at V and 4 bases at J, with 10 bases in the middle. CDR3 in amino acids: CASSLDRGSTGELFF. CDR3 DNA: TGCGCCAGCAGCTTGGACAGAGGAAGCACCGGGGAGCTGTTTTTT.

The chain joins TRBV4-3 to TRBJ2-3; 16 bases fit TRBD2. The germline gives CDR1 LGHNA, CDR2 YSLEER. The CDR3 has 16 residues. V shed 4 bases and J 8 bases; nucleotides not matched to a gene: 6. CDR3: CASSPGTSGRAGTQYF. The CDR3 bases are TGCGCCAGCAGCCCCGGGACTAGCGGGAGGGCCGGTACGCAGTATTTT.

The chain employs TRBV6-1 and TRBJ2-7; the D is unclear. Germline CDR1 MNHNS, CDR2 SASEGT. Trimming pared 6 bases from V and 4 bases from J, leaving 13 bases between. This CDR3 comprises 13 residues. The CDR3 loop is CASRRQVEYEQYF. CDR3 nucleotides: TGTGCCAGCAGGCGTCAGGTCGAGTACGAGCAGTACTTC.